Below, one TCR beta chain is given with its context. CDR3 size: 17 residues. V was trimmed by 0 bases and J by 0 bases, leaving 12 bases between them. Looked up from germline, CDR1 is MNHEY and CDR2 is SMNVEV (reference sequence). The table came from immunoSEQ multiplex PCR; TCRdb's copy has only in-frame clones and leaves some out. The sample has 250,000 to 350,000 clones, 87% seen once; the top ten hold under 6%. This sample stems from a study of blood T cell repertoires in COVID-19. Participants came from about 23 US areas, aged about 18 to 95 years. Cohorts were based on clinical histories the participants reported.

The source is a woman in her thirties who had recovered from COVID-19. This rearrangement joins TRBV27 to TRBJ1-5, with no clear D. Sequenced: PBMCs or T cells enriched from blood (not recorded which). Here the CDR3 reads CASSLSPSARSNQPQHF. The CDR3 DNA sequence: TGTGCCAGCAGTTTATCGCCGTCAGCGCGTAGCAATCAGCCCCAGCATTTT.